The 19 T cell receptor beta chains below come from one sample, sequenced in a study of response to subunit inactivated influenza vaccine. TCRdb passed the RT-PCR reads through MiXCR, listing each CDR3 protein once. The sample yields 300,000 to 350,000 distinct CDR3 sequences, about 20% seen once. The material sequenced was PBMCs from blood, taken less than 22 months after vaccination. Every receptor here comes from a man between 50 and 70 years old who received an inactivated influenza vaccine.

This clonotype showed up just a few times. The chain is built from TRBV4-1 and TRBJ2-2; D call uncertain. Germline CDR1 and CDR2: MGHRA and YSYEKL. The CDR3 loop spans 13 amino acids. V lost 4 bases, J lost 3 bases, and 6 bases lay in between. This CDR3 reads CASSPRYTGELFF. Written as DNA, the CDR3 is TGCGCCAGCAGCCCTCGGTACACCGGGGAGCTGTTTTTT.

The chain joins TRBV24-1 to TRBJ2-1; unclear D gene. Looked up from germline, CDR1 is KGHDR and CDR2 is SFDVKD. V was trimmed by 0 bases and J by 6 bases, leaving 23 bases between them. This CDR3 has 19 residues. This chain's CDR3 is CATSDLRSPGDYRSNEQFF. The CDR3, as DNA: TGTGCCACCAGTGATTTGCGATCCCCCGGAGATTATCGTTCCAATGAGCAGTTCTTC.

The chain recombines TRBV28 with TRBJ2-3, with D possibly TRBD1 on 5 matching bases. The CDR3 has 15 amino acids. V dropped 8 bases and J dropped 0 bases, with 15 bases sitting between them. CDR1 is MDHEN, CDR2 SYDVKM, per germline. For the CDR3, the DNA is TGTGCCAGCCGCCTACCAGGGATAAGCACAGATACGCAGTATTTT. The encoded protein is CASRLPGISTDTQYF.

The V and J genes are TRBV6-5 and TRBJ2-3; TRBD1 or TRBD2 may be the D gene (5 bases each). This CDR3 is 14 amino acids long. V lost 1 base and J 5 bases, leaving 10 bases between the germline ends. The germline gives CDR1 MNHEY, CDR2 SVGAGI. The CDR3 reads CASSYYGAGDTQYF. The CDR3 coding sequence is TGTGCCAGCAGTTACTACGGGGCGGGAGATACGCAGTATTTT.

This clonotype has just a few counts. The genes are TRBV27 and TRBJ1-6; D may be TRBD1 (6 bases). Per the germline V gene, CDR1 is MNHEY and CDR2 is SMNVEV (reference sequence). This CDR3 region has 12 residues. CDR3 nucleotide sequence: TGTTCCCCAGGGGTCCATAATTCACCCCTCCACTTT. Translation gives CSPGVHNSPLHF.

The chain combines TRBV12-3 or TRBV12-4 with TRBJ2-3; tentatively, D is TRBD2 (7 bases). The CDR3 is 15 amino acids. V lost 3 bases to trimming and J lost 4 bases, with 14 bases between them. As DNA, the CDR3 is TGTGCCAGCAGTTTGGGGAGGGGGGCCCCAGATACGCAGTATTTT. Protein: CASSLGRGAPDTQYF.

This clonotype was counted a few times. This chain uses TRBV11-2 with TRBJ2-2; D could derive from TRBD1 or TRBD2 (5 bases each). Germline V lookup: CDR1 SGHAT, CDR2 FQNNGV. V was clipped by 4 bases and J by 5 bases, with 20 bases between them. The CDR3 is made up of 17 amino acids. The CDR3 loop reads CASSSRPGAGTTGELFF. The CDR3 DNA follows: TGTGCCAGCAGCTCCCGACCCGGGGCGGGCACGACCGGGGAGCTGTTTTTT.

The genes are TRBV5-1 and TRBJ2-3; no firm D call. V gave up 0 bases and J gave up 10 bases, with 9 bases separating them. CDR3 length: 12 amino acids. Germline CDR1 reads SGHRS; CDR2 reads YFSETQ. Here the CDR3 reads CASSLGTSAQYF. DNA of the CDR3: TGCGCCAGCAGCTTGGGAACCTCCGCGCAGTATTTT.

As for this clonotype: One end of the junction is discordant with germline, which a read error may explain. V and J are TRBV3-1 and TRBJ1-2, with D possibly TRBD1 on 6 matching bases. Germline V gene lookup returns CDR1 LGHDT and CDR2 YNNKEL (reference sequence). The CDR3 covers 13 residues. The CDR3 here is CTSSLGGNYGYTF. CDR3 nucleotides: TGTACCAGCAGCCTAGGGGGAAACTATGGCTACACCTTC.

This clonotype was counted ten times or more. One junction end disagrees with the germline gene, perhaps due to a read error. V is TRBV4-3 and J is TRBJ1-1, with 7 bases that match TRBD1. The germline V gene encodes CDR1 LGHNA and CDR2 YSLEER. This CDR3 spans 13 amino acids. The CDR3 is CASSQGRGTEVFF. The CDR3 region has the DNA TGCGCCAGCAGCCAAGGCAGGGGGACTGAAGTTTTCTTT.

The chain couples TRBV5-1 to TRBJ1-5; weak D call: TRBD1 (6 bases). Trimming pared 0 bases from V and 5 bases from J, leaving 12 bases between. This CDR3 region has 15 residues. Germline CDR1 is SGHRS and CDR2 is YFSETQ. The CDR3: CASSLGTETYQPQHF. The CDR3 coding sequence is TGCGCCAGCAGCTTGGGGACAGAGACTTATCAGCCCCAGCATTTT.

V usage is TRBV4-3 and J usage is TRBJ1-6, with a tentative D call TRBD1 (5 bases). The V end was cut by 5 bases, the J end by 6 bases, with 14 bases between. Per the germline V gene, CDR1 is LGHNA and CDR2 is YSLEER. The CDR3 contains 15 residues. CDR3 protein: CASSWYRDGNSPLHF. The CDR3, as DNA: TGCGCCAGCAGCTGGTACCGGGACGGTAATTCACCCCTCCACTTT.

The chain joins TRBV12-3 or TRBV12-4 to TRBJ2-1; no clear D. Trimming left V 1 base short and J 0 bases short, with 7 bases between. The CDR3 has 15 residues. CDR3: CASSLEVSSYNEQFF. CDR3 in DNA: TGTGCCAGCAGTTTAGAAGTCAGCTCCTACAATGAGCAGTTCTTC.

This clonotype appeared a few times. The genes are TRBV5-4 and TRBJ2-5; no reliable D call. The CDR3 loop spans 13 amino acids. Germline lookup yields CDR1 SGHNT and CDR2 YYREEE (reference sequence). V lost 0 bases and J 2 bases, leaving 5 bases between the germline ends. CDR3 region: CASSLVPQETQYF. DNA for the CDR3: TGTGCCAGCAGCTTGGTGCCTCAAGAGACCCAGTACTTC.

J is TRBJ2-1 and V is TRBV29-1; 7 bases are shared with TRBD2. The V segment lost 2 bases and the J segment 8 bases; nucleotides outside the gene matches: 12. Germline lookup yields CDR1 SQVTM and CDR2 ANQGSEA. The CDR3 runs to 15 residues. The CDR3 loop is CSVENHPTSAYEQFF. CDR3 nucleotides: TGCAGCGTTGAAAACCACCCTACTAGCGCATATGAGCAGTTCTTC.

The V gene is TRBV7-9, the J gene TRBJ1-6; 10 nucleotides align to TRBD1. CDR3 size: 15 residues. CDR1 is SEHNR and CDR2 is FQNEAQ in the germline V gene (reference sequence). The V and J ends lost 4 bases and 6 bases, in that order; junction bases with no gene match: 3. Written as DNA, the CDR3 is TGTGCCAGCAGCTCAAGGACAGGGGGTAATTCACCCCTCCACTTT. Amino acid sequence: CASSSRTGGNSPLHF.

This clonotype was observed a handful of times. The V call is TRBV20-1, the J call TRBJ1-6; D remains unclear. V was clipped by 5 bases and J by 0 bases, with 11 bases between them. CDR3 size: 15 residues. Germline V CDR1 and CDR2: DFQATT, SNEGSKA (reference sequence). The CDR3 sequence is CSASDWSSYNSPLHF. The CDR3 nucleotides are TGCAGTGCTTCGGACTGGAGCTCCTATAATTCACCCCTCCACTTT.

This clonotype was counted between two and nine times. This chain connects TRBV24-1 to TRBJ2-1, with TRBD2 matching 9 bases. The V gene end was trimmed by 3 bases and the J gene end by 8 bases; junction bases not matched to a gene: 10. The CDR3 contains 16 residues. Per germline, CDR1 KGHDR and CDR2 SFDVKD. DNA for the CDR3: TGTGCCACCAGTGATCCCTCGACTAGCGGCCCTTATGAGCAGTTCTTC. Its protein is CATSDPSTSGPYEQFF.

V usage is TRBV12-3 or TRBV12-4 and J usage is TRBJ1-2, with a weak D call TRBD1 (5 bases). The CDR3 loop spans 12 amino acids. Trimming pared 7 bases from V and 7 bases from J, leaving 13 bases between. This CDR3 reads CASNLGGTGYTF. CDR3 coding DNA: TGTGCCAGCAACTTGGGGGGAACTGGCTACACCTTC.